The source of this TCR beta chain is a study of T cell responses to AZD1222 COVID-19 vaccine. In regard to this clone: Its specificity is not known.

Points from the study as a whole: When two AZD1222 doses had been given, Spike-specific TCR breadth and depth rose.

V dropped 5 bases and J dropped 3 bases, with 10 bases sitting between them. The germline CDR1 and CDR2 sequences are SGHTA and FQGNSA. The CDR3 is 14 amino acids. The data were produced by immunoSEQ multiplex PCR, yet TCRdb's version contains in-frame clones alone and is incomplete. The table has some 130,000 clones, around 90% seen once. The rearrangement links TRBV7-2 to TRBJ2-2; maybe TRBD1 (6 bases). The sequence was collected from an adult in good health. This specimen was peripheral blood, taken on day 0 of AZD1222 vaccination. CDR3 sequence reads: CASSLRTDTGELFF. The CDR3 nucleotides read TGTGCCAGCAGCCTCCGGACAGACACCGGGGAGCTGTTTTTT.